The present entry profiles one T cell receptor (beta chain) with its context. The antigen is unknown. This PCR relied on a set of 60 Vbeta primers and 13 Jbeta primers. Using immunoSEQ multiplex PCR, the repertoire was profiled, and TCRdb retains in-frame clones only, with some absent. This sample yields 100,000 to 130,000 clones, of which less than 85% are seen a single time; about 2% belongs to the top ten. These data originate in a study of cytomegalovirus exposure and HLA in healthy donors. Study-wide background: Early released data had tens of millions of unique TCRs, all coming from HLA-typed donors. Study conclusions and caveats: Excluded were some V segments that proved indistinguishable, including TRBV6-2 and TRBV6-3.

The trim removed 4 bases at V and 8 bases at J, leaving 5 bases unmatched. Germline-derived CDR1 and CDR2 are LGHNA and YNFKEQ. The CDR3 sequence is 14 residues long. The V call is TRBV4-2, the J call TRBJ2-1; 10 bases are a match to TRBD1. This TCR came from a man between 18 and 35 years old in good health and CMV-seronegative. The sequencing sample was made of PBMCs. CDR3 loop: CASSPSDRGHEQFF. DNA for the CDR3: TGTGCCAGCAGCCCTTCCGACAGGGGGCATGAGCAGTTCTTC.